This T cell receptor beta chain emerged from a study of blood T cell repertoires in COVID-19. Across the study: Collection of acute and convalescent COVID-19 samples took place in the United States, Italy and Spain. T cells, B-cell-depleted T cells, or PBMCs provided the cDNA or gDNA that served as material.

Trimming cost V 8 bases and J 5 bases, with 24 bases left between them. Germline V gene data show CDR1 as PRHDT and CDR2 as FYEKMQ (reference sequence). The CDR3 runs to 16 residues. In the source study's methods: Reference gene primer amplification in the assay estimated nucleated cell counts. The repertoire was sequenced with immunoSEQ multiplex PCR; TCRdb's copy has only in-frame clones and lacks some. V and J calls and clone size are as listed in that table; D and trimming were resolved from the DNA. Among about 160,000 clones, around 93% were seen once, and the ten largest hold approximately 4.6%.

The source material was peripheral blood. The V gene is TRBV13, the J gene TRBJ1-1; TRBD1 is a possible D gene (6 bases). The clonotype comes from a woman aged 45-59 years with acute or convalescent COVID-19. CDR3 protein: CASVLGDTFTKTEAFF. CDR3 DNA: TGTGCCAGCGTCCTTGGGGACACCTTTACCAAAACTGAAGCTTTCTTT.